The entry below describes one T cell receptor beta chain. The antigen is not known. The CDR3 runs 18 residues. Trimming cost V 2 bases and J 4 bases, with 20 bases left between them. Germline V gene lookup returns CDR1 LNHNV and CDR2 YYDKDF (reference sequence). TCRdb's copy holds only in-frame clones and misses some; the assay was immunoSEQ multiplex PCR. The sample lists roughly 1 million clones, about 75% seen once, with 1.2% to 1.5% in the top ten. The data were taken from a study of shared clonotypes between healthy human individuals. The wider study: The cohort comprised a couple of women and a few men. Their ages spanned 18 to 49 years.

Donors were healthy HIV-negative adults without recent acute infections or vaccinations. Splitting the CD4+ cells yielded a CD45RA+ naive subset and a CD45RA-negative memory subset. Points from the study as a whole: Generation of non-shared clonotypes was less probable than generation of clonotypes shared by all four donors.

The sample was memory CD4+ T cells sorted from blood. The subset here: CD45RA-negative fraction. The sequence was obtained from a man aged 18 to 30 in good health. The chain recombines TRBV15 with TRBJ2-2, with D unclear. The CDR3 spells CATSRIPLTSGSTGELFF. In DNA, the CDR3 is TGTGCCACCAGCAGAATCCCCCTAACATCCGGAAGCACCGGGGAGCTGTTTTTT.